A selection of T cell receptor beta chains follows, all from one sample in a study of cytomegalovirus exposure and HLA in healthy donors. The assay was immunoSEQ multiplex PCR, and TCRdb's table has in-frame clones only and misses some. The table lists some 30,000 clones, 35% to 50% of them singletons. Material: PBMCs. All receptors derive from a woman aged 45 to 65 in good health and CMV-seronegative. Both conserved end residues are part of each CDR3. A D gene is named only where the DNA matches it firmly. Expanded clones get a size class; other rows say once, few or many, or leave the size out.

V	D	J	size	CDR3	DNA
TRBV4-2	TRBD2	TRBJ2-7	few	CASSPSSGRSSYEQYF	TGTGCCAGCAGCCCGTCGAGCGGGAGGAGCTCCTACGAGCAGTACTTC
TRBV7-2	NA	TRBJ1-2	NA	CASSFVGEGYGYTF	TGTGCCAGCAGCTTCGTAGGGGAGGGCTATGGCTACACCTTC
TRBV25-1	NA	TRBJ1-2	NA	CASRPGSIYGYTF	TGTGCCAGTCGTCCGGGATCTATATATGGCTACACCTTC
TRBV5-1	TRBD2	TRBJ2-2	NA	CASSLDSLAGTNTGELFF	TGCGCCAGCAGCTTGGATAGTCTAGCGGGTACGAACACCGGGGAGCTGTTTTTT
TRBV5-6	TRBD2	TRBJ2-2	few	CASSYGLGTGELFF	TGTGCCAGCAGCTATGGACTAGGCACCGGGGAGCTGTTTTTT
TRBV18	TRBD2	TRBJ2-7	NA	CASSPPASGHEQYF	TGTGCCAGCTCACCACCGGCTAGCGGGCACGAGCAGTACTTC
TRBV4-1	NA	TRBJ1-3	NA	CASSRPEVPGSGNTIYF	TGCGCCAGCAGCCGCCCTGAGGTCCCCGGCTCTGGAAACACCATATATTTT
TRBV7-9	TRBD1	TRBJ2-1	once	CASSPQGIDYNEQFF	TGTGCCAGCAGCCCACAGGGGATCGACTACAATGAGCAGTTCTTC
TRBV19	TRBD2	TRBJ2-2	NA	CASSTGLAGGAGELFF	TGTGCCAGTAGTACCGGACTAGCGGGAGGGGCCGGGGAGCTGTTTTTT
TRBV5-1	TRBD2	TRBJ2-5	few	CASSSGTSGGARETQYF	TGCGCCAGCAGCTCCGGGACTAGCGGGGGGGCCAGGGAGACCCAGTACTTC
TRBV11-2	TRBD1	TRBJ2-7	few	CASSTYRDRGYEQYF	TGTGCCAGCAGCACTTACCGGGACAGGGGTTACGAGCAGTACTTC
TRBV6-5	NA	TRBJ2-1	NA	CASSYQLTSSYNEQFF	TGTGCCAGCAGTTACCAACTAACGAGCTCCTACAATGAGCAGTTCTTC
TRBV5-5	NA	TRBJ1-3	NA	CASSLVRGGSGNTIYF	TGTGCCAGCAGCTTGGTCCGCGGGGGCTCTGGAAACACCATATATTTT
TRBV6-6	TRBD2	TRBJ2-3	few	CASSYATSGTDTQYF	TGTGCCAGCAGTTACGCCACTAGCGGCACAGATACGCAGTATTTT
TRBV19	TRBD1	TRBJ1-1	NA	CASNDRAAEAFF	TGTGCCAGTAACGACAGGGCCGCTGAAGCTTTCTTT
TRBV7-9	NA	TRBJ2-5	NA	CASSVAGRPETQYF	TGTGCCAGCAGCGTCGCGGGCCGCCCAGAGACCCAGTACTTC
TRBV11-3	NA	TRBJ2-7	NA	CASSLRSGQSSEQYF	TGTGCCAGCAGCTTACGCTCCGGACAGTCCTCGGAGCAGTACTTC
TRBV29-1	TRBD2	TRBJ2-5	once	CSVEEGASGGGGETQYF	TGCAGCGTTGAAGAAGGGGCTAGCGGGGGAGGGGGAGAGACCCAGTACTTC
TRBV7-2	NA	TRBJ2-1	NA	CASSFGVLGGSYNEQFF	TGTGCCAGCAGCTTCGGGGTGTTAGGGGGAAGTTACAATGAGCAGTTCTTC
TRBV9	NA	TRBJ2-5	NA	CASSPRSVQGLKETQYF	TGTGCCAGCAGCCCACGTAGCGTACAGGGTCTGAAAGAGACCCAGTACTTC
TRBV5-4	TRBD2	TRBJ2-5	NA	CASSIGTSGETQYF	TGTGCCAGCAGCATTGGGACTAGCGGAGAGACCCAGTACTTC
TRBV27	NA	TRBJ1-1	NA	CASSLSQSLSDSSEAFF	TGTGCCAGCAGTTTATCGCAATCACTCTCGGACAGTTCTGAAGCTTTCTTT
TRBV6-5	TRBD1	TRBJ1-2	NA	CASRRGQGGYGYTF	TGTGCCAGCCGAAGAGGGCAGGGGGGCTATGGCTACACCTTC
TRBV11-2	TRBD1	TRBJ1-6	few	CASSRGQGGSPLHF	TGTGCCAGCAGCCGAGGACAGGGGGGTTCACCCCTCCACTTT
TRBV5-5	NA	TRBJ2-5	NA	CASSPLNLQETQYF	TGTGCCAGCAGTCCCCTAAACCTTCAAGAGACCCAGTACTTC
TRBV5-1	TRBD1	TRBJ1-1	NA	CASSLGQGGEAFF	TGCGCCAGCAGCTTGGGACAGGGGGGCGAAGCTTTCTTT
TRBV7-2	NA	TRBJ2-1	NA	CASSQASQSYNEQFF	TGTGCCAGCAGCCAGGCCTCTCAAAGCTACAATGAGCAGTTCTTC
TRBV5-1	TRBD1	TRBJ2-3	NA	CASSARDRGPTDTQYF	TGCGCCAGCAGCGCACGGGACAGGGGGCCCACAGATACGCAGTATTTT
TRBV15	NA	TRBJ2-5	NA	CATSRDYVSQETQYF	TGTGCCACCAGCAGAGATTACGTCAGTCAAGAGACCCAGTACTTC
TRBV13	TRBD1	TRBJ1-1	NA	CASSYDRGGTEAFF	TGTGCCAGCAGCTACGACAGGGGTGGCACTGAAGCTTTCTTT
TRBV10-3	TRBD1	TRBJ1-6	NA	CAISESINVRGDSPLHF	TGTGCCATCAGTGAGTCGATCAATGTCAGGGGGGATTCACCCCTCCACTTT
TRBV30	TRBD1	TRBJ2-5	NA	CACIPGQGLVLETQYF	TGTGCCTGCATTCCGGGACAGGGGTTAGTCCTGGAGACCCAGTACTTC
TRBV9	TRBD2	TRBJ2-1	NA	CASSPRGSGRAPYNEQFF	TGTGCCAGCAGCCCCCGAGGTAGCGGGAGGGCCCCATACAATGAGCAGTTCTTC
TRBV7-9	TRBD1	TRBJ1-2	few	CASSSPGAGGDYGYTF	TGTGCCAGCAGCTCCCCGGGGGCAGGGGGCGACTATGGCTACACCTTC
TRBV27	TRBD2	TRBJ2-1	NA	CASSLSLAGANNEQFF	TGTGCCAGCAGTTTATCGCTAGCGGGAGCGAACAATGAGCAGTTCTTC
TRBV30	NA	TRBJ2-2	NA	CAWRGGGGGELFF	TGTGCCTGGAGAGGGGGGGGTGGGGGGGAGCTGTTTTTT
TRBV7-9	NA	TRBJ2-6	NA	CSSSLGETGILSGANVLTF	TGTTCCAGCAGCTTAGGGGAGACAGGAATACTCTCTGGGGCCAACGTCCTGACTTTC
TRBV19	NA	TRBJ1-1	once	CASSIFRSGGQNTEAFF	TGTGCCAGTAGTATATTTAGGAGCGGGGGACAGAACACTGAAGCTTTCTTT
TRBV2	NA	TRBJ1-5	few	CASSGGGRQPQHF	TGTGCCAGCAGTGGGGGGGGGAGGCAGCCCCAGCATTTT
TRBV30	NA	TRBJ2-2	NA	CAWSLSTGELFF	TGTGCCTGGAGCCTTAGTACCGGGGAGCTGTTTTTT
TRBV5-1	NA	TRBJ2-5	few	CASSPSGMETQYF	TGCGCCAGCAGCCCATCGGGTATGGAGACCCAGTACTTC
TRBV7-9	NA	TRBJ2-3	NA	CASSFTGSTDTQYF	TGTGCCAGCAGCTTCACAGGGAGCACAGATACGCAGTATTTT
TRBV7-9	TRBD1	TRBJ2-1	NA	CASSTSGTGYSEQFF	TGTGCCAGCAGCACCTCCGGGACAGGGTATAGTGAGCAGTTCTTC
TRBV19	NA	TRBJ1-1	NA	CASTGGTTRKNTEAFF	TGTGCCAGTACCGGGGGGACAACAAGAAAAAACACTGAAGCTTTCTTT
TRBV30	NA	TRBJ1-2	NA	CAWSVTVDGYTF	TGTGCCTGGAGTGTGACAGTAGACGGCTACACCTTC
TRBV21-1	NA	TRBJ2-7	NA	CASSFYEQYF	TGTGCCAGTTCTTTCTACGAGCAGTACTTC
TRBV18	TRBD2	TRBJ2-1	NA	CASSRSSGRDEQFF	TGTGCCAGCTCACGGAGTAGCGGGAGAGATGAGCAGTTCTTC
TRBV7-2	NA	TRBJ1-1	NA	CASSLVGGVANEAFF	TGTGCCAGCAGCTTAGTCGGGGGGGTTGCGAATGAAGCTTTCTTT
TRBV2	NA	TRBJ2-3	NA	CASSFTDTQYF	TGTGCCAGCAGCTTCACAGATACGCAGTATTTT
TRBV11-2	TRBD1	TRBJ2-1	NA	CASSLVPRQGRTNEQFF	TGTGCCAGCAGCTTAGTCCCCCGACAGGGGAGGACAAATGAGCAGTTCTTC
TRBV9	NA	TRBJ1-1	NA	CASSVGAPRGNTEAFF	TGTGCCAGCAGCGTGGGGGCCCCGAGGGGAAACACTGAAGCTTTCTTT
TRBV28	NA	TRBJ2-3	NA	CASSSPGGRGSTDTQYF	TGTGCCAGCAGTTCCCCCGGAGGGCGAGGTAGCACAGATACGCAGTATTTT
TRBV7-6	NA	TRBJ2-3	once	CASSPGEYTDTQYF	TGTGCCAGCAGCCCGGGGGAATACACAGATACGCAGTATTTT